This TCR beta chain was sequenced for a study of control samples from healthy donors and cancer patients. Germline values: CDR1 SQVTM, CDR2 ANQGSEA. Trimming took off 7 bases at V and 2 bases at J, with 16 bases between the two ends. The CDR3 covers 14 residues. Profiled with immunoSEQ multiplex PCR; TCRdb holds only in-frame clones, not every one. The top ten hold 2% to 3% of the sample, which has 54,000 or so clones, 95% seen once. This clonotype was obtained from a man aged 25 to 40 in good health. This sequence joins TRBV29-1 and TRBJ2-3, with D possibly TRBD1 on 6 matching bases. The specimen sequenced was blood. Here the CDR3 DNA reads TGCAGCGCACCCCGCAGGGGATCCACAGATACGCAGTATTTT. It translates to CSAPRRGSTDTQYF.